This record covers a single TCR beta chain. Its recognized antigen is unknown. No base-level quality is on record; no much larger clone is a single base apart. In Seattle, one collaborating source enrolled patients while the infection was active and tracked those patients longitudinally over the course of disease. Collaborating institutions collected whole blood in K2EDTA tubes following their own protocols. For TCRbeta analysis, collaborators shipped samples in one of three forms: frozen whole blood, isolated PBMCs, or DNA extracted from either of those sample types. The immunoSEQ Assay, a bias-controlled multiplex PCR, was used to amplify TCRbeta CDR3 regions from genomic DNA. From the authors' description of their analysis: Nucleated cell counts per sample were estimated from amplification of reference gene primers within the assay. Sequence reads were collapsed and filtered to measure the absolute abundance of every unique TCRbeta CDR3 rearrangement. Productive Simpson clonality was computed per sample as the square root of Simpson's diversity index over productive rearrangements. The table was pulled from immuneACCESS by TCRdb, which kept in-frame rearrangements only. Such tables lose some clones; where checked, under half of the loss comes from unresolved V genes, and the rest has no known cause. That table gives V, J and clone size, and the DNA gave D and trimming. This sample lists 95,000 to 150,000 clones; around 85% were detected once. Around 3.3% of the sample is taken by the ten largest.

CDR1 SGHTA and CDR2 FQGNSA were looked up in the germline V gene. Trimming costs V 5 bases and J 5 bases, and their ends lie 15 bases apart. The CDR3 measures 14 amino acids from cysteine to phenylalanine. Of all the DNA, just the CDR3 is kept, 42 bases in frame from base 1. The data were taken from a study of blood T cell repertoires in COVID-19 (TCRdb year 2020). At the level of the whole study: Collaborator samples came from the United States, Italy and Spain and covered acute and convalescent phases of COVID-19. The material from the prospective study consisted of cDNA or gDNA derived from T cells, B-cell-depleted T cells, or PBMCs. Subjects who had been exposed to COVID-19, were actively infected with it, or had recovered from it provided the deeply sampled blood TCRbeta repertoires that made up the dataset. A freely available public database, intended as a resource for researchers studying the immune response to SARS-CoV-2, is where the repertoires were released. Samples were obtained from the ongoing ImmuneRACE study (first 160 participants) and from about 1,300 subjects provided by 6 global collaborators. The sample metadata nearly always contained a de-identified subject ID, COVID-19 status, age in years and sex. Where HLA class I and class II types were available, the types were taken from metadata supplied by the sample provider, not from assay-based typing.

What the authors observed across the whole study: How much clinical and demographic metadata was included differed by source and by participant, and the metadata was provided uncurated.

The receptor was derived from a woman older than 75 with COVID-19, enrolled during active disease. Material: peripheral blood. The chain is encoded by TRBV7-2 joined to TRBJ2-5; the D gene is perhaps TRBD2, on 6 matching bases. The DNA is as follows: TGTGCCAGCAGCGGCCCCGCGGGAATGGAGACCCAGTACTTC. This yields the protein CASSGPAGMETQYF.